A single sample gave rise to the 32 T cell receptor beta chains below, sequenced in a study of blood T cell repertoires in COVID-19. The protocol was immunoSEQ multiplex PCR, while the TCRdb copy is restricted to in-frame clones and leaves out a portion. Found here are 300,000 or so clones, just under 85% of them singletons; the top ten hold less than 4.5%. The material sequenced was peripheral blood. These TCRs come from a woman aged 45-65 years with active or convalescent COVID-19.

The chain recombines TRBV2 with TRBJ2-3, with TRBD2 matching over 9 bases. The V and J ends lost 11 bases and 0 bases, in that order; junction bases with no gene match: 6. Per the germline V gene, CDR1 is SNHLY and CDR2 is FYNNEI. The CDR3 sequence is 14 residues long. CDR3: CAARLAASTDTQYF. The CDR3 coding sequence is TGTGCCGCCAGACTAGCGGCTAGCACAGATACGCAGTATTTT.

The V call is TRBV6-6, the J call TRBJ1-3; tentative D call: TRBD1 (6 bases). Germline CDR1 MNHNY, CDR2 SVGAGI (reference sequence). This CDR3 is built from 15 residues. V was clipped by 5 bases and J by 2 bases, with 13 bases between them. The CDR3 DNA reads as TGTGCCAGCAGTGCCCGGCAGGGGACTGGAAACACCATATATTTT. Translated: CASSARQGTGNTIYF.

CDR3 sequence: CASRVGAASYNEQFF. DNA for the CDR3: TGCGCCAGCAGAGTTGGGGCCGCCTCCTACAATGAGCAGTTCTTC. The chain uses TRBV23-1 and TRBJ2-1, with D possibly being TRBD1 (5 bases). TRBV23-1 is an ORF, and what it does is uncertain. CDR3 size: 15 residues. V was shortened by 6 bases and J by 0 bases, with 12 bases between the two germline ends.

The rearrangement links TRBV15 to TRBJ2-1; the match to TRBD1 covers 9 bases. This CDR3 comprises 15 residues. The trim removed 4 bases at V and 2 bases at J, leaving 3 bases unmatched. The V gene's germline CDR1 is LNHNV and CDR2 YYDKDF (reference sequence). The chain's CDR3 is CATSTDRGAYNEQFF. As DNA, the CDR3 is TGTGCCACCAGCACTGACAGGGGGGCCTACAATGAGCAGTTCTTC.

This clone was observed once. Here the CDR3 DNA reads TGTGCCAGTAGTTCACGCAGGGGCGACACTGAAGCTTTCTTT. It translates to CASSSRRGDTEAFF. This chain connects TRBV19 to TRBJ1-1; D perhaps matches TRBD1 (6 bases). V was clipped by 5 bases and J by 3 bases, with 13 bases between them. The CDR3 runs to 14 residues. Germline V gene data show CDR1 as LNHDA and CDR2 as SQIVND (reference sequence).

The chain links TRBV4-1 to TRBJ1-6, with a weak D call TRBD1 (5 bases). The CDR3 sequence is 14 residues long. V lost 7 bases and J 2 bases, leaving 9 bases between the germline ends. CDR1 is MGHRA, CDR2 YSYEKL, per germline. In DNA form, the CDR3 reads TGCGCCAGCAATCCGGGGGCCTATAATTCACCCCTCCACTTT. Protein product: CASNPGAYNSPLHF.

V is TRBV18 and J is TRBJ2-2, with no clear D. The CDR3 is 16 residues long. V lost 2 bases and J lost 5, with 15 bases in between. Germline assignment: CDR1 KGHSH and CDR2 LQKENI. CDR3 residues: CASSPFVGPTTGELFF. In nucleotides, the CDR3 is TGTGCCAGCTCACCATTCGTGGGCCCTACAACCGGGGAGCTGTTTTTT.

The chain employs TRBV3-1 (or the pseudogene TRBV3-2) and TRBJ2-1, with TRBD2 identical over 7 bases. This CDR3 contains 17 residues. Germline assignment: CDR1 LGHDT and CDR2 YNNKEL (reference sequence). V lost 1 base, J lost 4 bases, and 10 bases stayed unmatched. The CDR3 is CASSQALAVLRYNEQFF. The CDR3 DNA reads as TGTGCCAGCAGCCAAGCGCTAGCGGTTTTGCGGTACAATGAGCAGTTCTTC.

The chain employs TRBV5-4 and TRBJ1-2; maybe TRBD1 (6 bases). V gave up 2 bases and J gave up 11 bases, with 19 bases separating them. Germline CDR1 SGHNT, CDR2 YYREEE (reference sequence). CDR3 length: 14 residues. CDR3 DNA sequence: TGTGCCAGCAGCTTATCAGGCAGGGGAGAGTTGTACACCTTC. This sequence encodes CASSLSGRGELYTF.

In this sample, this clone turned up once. The CDR3 reads CASGGTGTQETQYF. The CDR3 region has the DNA TGTGCCAGCGGGGGGACAGGTACCCAAGAGACCCAGTACTTC. The rearrangement uses TRBV2 and TRBJ2-5; 8 nucleotides align to TRBD1. J gave up 1 base and V 8 bases, and 6 bases lay outside the gene matches. Germline CDR1 and CDR2: SNHLY and FYNNEI. CDR3 length: 14 residues.

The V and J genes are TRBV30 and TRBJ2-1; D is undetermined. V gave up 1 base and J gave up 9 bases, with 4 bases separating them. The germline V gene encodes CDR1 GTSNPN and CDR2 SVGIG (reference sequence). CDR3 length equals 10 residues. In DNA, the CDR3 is TGTGCCTGGAGTGGCAGTGAGCAGTTCTTC. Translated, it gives CAWSGSEQFF. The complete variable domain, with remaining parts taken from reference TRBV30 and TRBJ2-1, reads SQTIHQWPATLVQPVGSPLSLECTVEGTSNPNLYWYRQAAGRGLQLLFYSVGIGQISSEVPQNLSASRPQDRQFILSSKKLLLSDSGFYLCAWSGSEQFFGPGTRLTVL.

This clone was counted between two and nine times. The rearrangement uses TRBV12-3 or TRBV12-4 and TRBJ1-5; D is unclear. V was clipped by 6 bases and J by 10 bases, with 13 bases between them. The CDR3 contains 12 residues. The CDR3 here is CASSTSGSPQHF. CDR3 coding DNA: TGTGCCAGCAGCACCAGCGGAAGTCCCCAGCATTTT.

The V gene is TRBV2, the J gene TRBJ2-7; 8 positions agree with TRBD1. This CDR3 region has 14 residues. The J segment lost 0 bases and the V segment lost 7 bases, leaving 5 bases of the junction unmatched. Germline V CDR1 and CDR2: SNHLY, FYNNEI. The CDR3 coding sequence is TGTGCCAGCAACGGACAGGGAATCTCCTACGAGCAGTACTTC. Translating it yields CASNGQGISYEQYF.

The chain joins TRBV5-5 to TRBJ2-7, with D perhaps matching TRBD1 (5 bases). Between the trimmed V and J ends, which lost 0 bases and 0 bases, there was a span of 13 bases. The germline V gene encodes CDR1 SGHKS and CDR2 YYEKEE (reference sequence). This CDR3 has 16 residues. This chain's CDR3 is CASSLVQGSGSYEQYF. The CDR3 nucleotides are TGTGCCAGCAGCTTGGTTCAGGGTTCAGGCTCCTACGAGCAGTACTTC.

CDR3 sequence: CASKTSGARGQETQYF. CDR3 DNA sequence: TGTGCCAGTAAAACTAGCGGGGCGCGGGGTCAAGAGACCCAGTACTTC. This sequence joins TRBV19 and TRBJ2-5; the match to TRBD2 covers 10 bases. The V and J ends lost 7 bases and 2 bases, in that order; junction bases with no gene match: 10. This CDR3 contains 16 residues. In germline, CDR1 is LNHDA, CDR2 SQIVND (reference sequence).

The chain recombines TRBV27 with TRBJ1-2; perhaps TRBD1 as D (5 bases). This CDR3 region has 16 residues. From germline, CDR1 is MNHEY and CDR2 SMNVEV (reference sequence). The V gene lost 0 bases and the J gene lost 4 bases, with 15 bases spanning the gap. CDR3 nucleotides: TGTGCCAGCAGTTTATCGGGGGAGGGACGGATCTATGGCTACACCTTC. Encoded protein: CASSLSGEGRIYGYTF.

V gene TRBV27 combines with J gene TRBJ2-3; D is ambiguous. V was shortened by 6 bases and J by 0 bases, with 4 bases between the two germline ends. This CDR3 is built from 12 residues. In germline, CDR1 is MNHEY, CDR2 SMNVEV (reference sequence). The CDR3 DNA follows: TGTGCCAGCAGCCAAAGCACAGATACGCAGTATTTT. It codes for CASSQSTDTQYF.

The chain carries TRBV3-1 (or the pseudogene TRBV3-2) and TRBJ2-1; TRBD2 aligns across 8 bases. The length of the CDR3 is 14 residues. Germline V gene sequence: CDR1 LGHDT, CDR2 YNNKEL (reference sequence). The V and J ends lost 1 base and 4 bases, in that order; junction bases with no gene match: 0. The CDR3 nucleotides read TGTGCCAGCAGCCAAGCGGGAGGGTACAATGAGCAGTTCTTC. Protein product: CASSQAGGYNEQFF.

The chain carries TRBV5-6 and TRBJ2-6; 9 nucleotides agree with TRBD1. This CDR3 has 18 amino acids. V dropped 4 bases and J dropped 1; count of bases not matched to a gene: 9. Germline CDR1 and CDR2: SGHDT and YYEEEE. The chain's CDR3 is CASSALRDRVSGANVLTF. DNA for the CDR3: TGTGCCAGCAGCGCCCTTCGGGACAGGGTTTCTGGGGCCAACGTCCTGACTTTC.

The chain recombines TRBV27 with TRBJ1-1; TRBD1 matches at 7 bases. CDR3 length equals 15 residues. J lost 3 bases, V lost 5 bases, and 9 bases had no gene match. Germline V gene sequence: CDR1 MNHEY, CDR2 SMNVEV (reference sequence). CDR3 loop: CASSIGGQAYTEAFF. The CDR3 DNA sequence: TGTGCCAGCAGTATTGGAGGACAGGCCTACACTGAAGCTTTCTTT.

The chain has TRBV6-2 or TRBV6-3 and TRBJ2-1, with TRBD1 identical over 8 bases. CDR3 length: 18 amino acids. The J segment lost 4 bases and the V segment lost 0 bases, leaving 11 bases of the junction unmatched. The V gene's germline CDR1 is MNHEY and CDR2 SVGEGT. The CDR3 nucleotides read TGTGCCAGCAGTTACTCCCAAGGGACAGGAAGCTTTTACAATGAGCAGTTCTTC. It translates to CASSYSQGTGSFYNEQFF.

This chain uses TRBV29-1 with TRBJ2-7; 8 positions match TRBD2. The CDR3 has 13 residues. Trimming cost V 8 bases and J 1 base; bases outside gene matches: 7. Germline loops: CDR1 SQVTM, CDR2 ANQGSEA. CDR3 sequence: CSIRTSLSYEQYF. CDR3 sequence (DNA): TGCAGCATCCGGACTAGCCTATCCTACGAGCAGTACTTC.

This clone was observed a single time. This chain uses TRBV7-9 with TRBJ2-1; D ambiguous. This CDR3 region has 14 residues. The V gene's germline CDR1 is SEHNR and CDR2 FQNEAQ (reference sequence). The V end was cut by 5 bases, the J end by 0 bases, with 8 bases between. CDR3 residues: CASSPVSSYNEQFF. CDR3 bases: TGTGCCAGCAGCCCCGTGAGCTCCTACAATGAGCAGTTCTTC.

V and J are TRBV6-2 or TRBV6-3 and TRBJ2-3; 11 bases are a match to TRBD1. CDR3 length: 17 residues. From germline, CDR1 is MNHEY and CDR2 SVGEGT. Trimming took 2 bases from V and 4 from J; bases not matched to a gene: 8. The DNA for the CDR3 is TGTGCCAGCAGTTACGTTAACGGGACAGGGGGACCAGATACGCAGTATTTT. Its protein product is CASSYVNGTGGPDTQYF.

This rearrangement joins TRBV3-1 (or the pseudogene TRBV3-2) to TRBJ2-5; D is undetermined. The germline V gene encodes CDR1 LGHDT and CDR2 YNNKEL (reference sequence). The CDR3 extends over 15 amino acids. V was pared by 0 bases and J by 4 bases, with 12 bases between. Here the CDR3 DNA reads TGTGCCAGCAGCCAAGAACCGGTGGAGCCAGAGACCCAGTACTTC. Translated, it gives CASSQEPVEPETQYF.

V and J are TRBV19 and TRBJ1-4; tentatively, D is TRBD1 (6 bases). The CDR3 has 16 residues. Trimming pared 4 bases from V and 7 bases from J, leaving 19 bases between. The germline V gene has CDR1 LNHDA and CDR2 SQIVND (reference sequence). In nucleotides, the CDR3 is TGTGCCAGTAGTACTCCCAGGGGCCGTCACGCTGAAAAACTGTTTTTT. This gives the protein CASSTPRGRHAEKLFF.

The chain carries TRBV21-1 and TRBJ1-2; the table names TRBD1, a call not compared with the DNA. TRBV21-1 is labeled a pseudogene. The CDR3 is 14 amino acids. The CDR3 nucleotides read TGTGCCAGCAGCAAGGGCAACAGGGCGAATGGCTACACCTTC. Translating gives CASSKGNRANGYTF.

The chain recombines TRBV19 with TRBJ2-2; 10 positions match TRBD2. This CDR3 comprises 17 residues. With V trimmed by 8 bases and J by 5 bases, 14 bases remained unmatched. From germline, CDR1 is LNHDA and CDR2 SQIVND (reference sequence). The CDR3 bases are TGTGCCAGTCGTGGCAAAAGGGGACTAGCGATTACCGGGGAGCTGTTTTTT. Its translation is CASRGKRGLAITGELFF.

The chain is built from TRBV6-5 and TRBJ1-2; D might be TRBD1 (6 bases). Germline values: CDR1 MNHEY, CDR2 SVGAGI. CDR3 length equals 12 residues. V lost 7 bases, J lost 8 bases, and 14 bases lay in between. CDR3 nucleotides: TGTGCCAGCACCGCGGGGGGGCCCGGCTACACCTTC. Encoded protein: CASTAGGPGYTF.

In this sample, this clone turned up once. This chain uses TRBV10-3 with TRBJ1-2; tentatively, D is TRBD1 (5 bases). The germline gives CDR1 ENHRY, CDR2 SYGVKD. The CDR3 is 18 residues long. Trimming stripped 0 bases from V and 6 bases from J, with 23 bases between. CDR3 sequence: CAISESGVGGTLQNGYTF. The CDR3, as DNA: TGTGCCATCAGTGAGTCGGGGGTCGGAGGGACCCTCCAAAATGGCTACACCTTC.

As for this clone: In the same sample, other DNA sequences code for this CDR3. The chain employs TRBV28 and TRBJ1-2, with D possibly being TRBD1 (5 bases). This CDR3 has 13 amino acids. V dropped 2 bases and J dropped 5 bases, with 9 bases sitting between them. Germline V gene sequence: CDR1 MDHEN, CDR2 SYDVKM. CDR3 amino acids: CASSLQGSYGYTF. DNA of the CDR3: TGTGCCAGCAGTTTACAGGGTTCGTATGGCTACACCTTC.

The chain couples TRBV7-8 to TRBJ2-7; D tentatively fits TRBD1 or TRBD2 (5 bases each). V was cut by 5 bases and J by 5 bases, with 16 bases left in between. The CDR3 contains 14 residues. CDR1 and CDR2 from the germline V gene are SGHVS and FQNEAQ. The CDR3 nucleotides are TGTGCCAGCAGCCGGGGCTCCCACTCGCACGAGCAGTACTTC. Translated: CASSRGSHSHEQYF.